The source of this TCR beta chain is a study of shared clonotypes between healthy human individuals. Study context: There were three CD4 naive, three CD4 memory, two CD8 naive and one CD8 memory plates per donor.

Only in-frame clones appear in the TCRdb table, and some are missing; sequencing was by immunoSEQ multiplex PCR. The sample holds some 580,000 clones, around 97% seen once. Into CD45RA+ naive and CD45RA-negative memory subsets, the CD4+ cells were split. Study-wide points: Sampling was confined to blood; repertoires within tissues likely differ.

This CDR3 contains 17 residues. Germline CDR1 reads SGHRS; CDR2 reads YFSETQ. V dropped 3 bases and J dropped 4 bases, with 20 bases sitting between them. To note about this clone: No antigen is known for it.

V usage is TRBV5-1 and J usage is TRBJ2-1, with D perhaps TRBD1 or TRBD2 (6 bases each). The sample consisted of naive CD4+ T cells sorted from blood. Subset described: CD45RA+ positively selected. The source is a woman younger than 45 in good health. CDR3 DNA sequence: TGCGCCAGCAGCTGGGGCGGCGGGACAAATATTTACAATGAGCAGTTCTTC. Protein sequence: CASSWGGGTNIYNEQFF. Full variable domain (missing parts from reference TRBV5-1 and TRBJ2-1): KAGVTQTPRYLIKTRGQQVTLSCSPISGHRSVSWYQQTPGQGLQFLFEYFSETQRNKGNFPGRFSGRQFSNSRSEMNVSTLELGDSALYLCASSWGGGTNIYNEQFFGPGTRLTVL.